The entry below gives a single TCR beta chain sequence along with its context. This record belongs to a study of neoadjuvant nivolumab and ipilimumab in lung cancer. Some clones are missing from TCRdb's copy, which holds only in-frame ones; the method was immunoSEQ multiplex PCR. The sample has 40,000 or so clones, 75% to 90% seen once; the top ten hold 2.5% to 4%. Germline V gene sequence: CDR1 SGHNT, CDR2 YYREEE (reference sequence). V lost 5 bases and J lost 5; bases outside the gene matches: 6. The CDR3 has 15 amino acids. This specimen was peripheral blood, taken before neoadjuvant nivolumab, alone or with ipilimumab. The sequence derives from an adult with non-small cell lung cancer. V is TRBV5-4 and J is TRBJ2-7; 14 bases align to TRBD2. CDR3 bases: TGTGCCAGCAGACGACTAGCGGGAGGGCACGACGAGCAGTACTTC. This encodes CASRRLAGGHDEQYF.